The 26 T cell receptor beta chains reported below all come from one sample, sequenced in a study of blood T cell repertoires in COVID-19. Clones were sequenced by immunoSEQ multiplex PCR, and TCRdb holds only the in-frame ones, with some missing. The sample lists more than 45,000 clones, roughly 89% occurring once. Material: peripheral blood. All receptors come from a man older than 75 with acute or convalescent COVID-19.

V and J are TRBV5-4 and TRBJ2-1; 10 bases line up with TRBD2. The germline CDR1 and CDR2 sequences are SGHNT and YYREEE (reference sequence). The junction had 6 bases not matched to a gene; V was cut back by 5 bases and J by 4 bases. The CDR3 spans 15 residues. The CDR3 loop reads CASRRAGGLYNEQFF. The CDR3 DNA reads TGTGCCAGCAGACGAGCGGGGGGGCTTTACAATGAGCAGTTCTTC. The entire variable domain, with the rest obtained from reference TRBV5-4 and TRBJ2-1, is as follows: ETGVTQSPTHLIKTRGQQVTLRCSSQSGHNTVSWYQQALGQGPQFIFQYYREEENGRGNFPPRFSGLQFPNYSSELNVNALELDDSALYLCASRRAGGLYNEQFFGPGTRLTVL.

CDR3 DNA sequence: TGCGCCAGCAGCCAAGATCCCCATGGACAGGGAGACACTGAAGCTTTCTTT. Amino acid sequence: CASSQDPHGQGDTEAFF. J is TRBJ1-1 and V is TRBV4-3; 8 bases are a match to TRBD1. This CDR3 has 17 residues. After removal of 0 bases from V and 3 bases from J, the junction contained 9 bases not matched to a gene. Germline V gene sequence: CDR1 LGHNA, CDR2 YSLEER.

The chain couples TRBV24-1 to TRBJ2-2; 10 bases align to TRBD1. V dropped 4 bases and J dropped 6; count of bases not matched to a gene: 7. CDR1 and CDR2 (germline): KGHDR, SFDVKD. This CDR3 has 16 amino acids. Here the CDR3 DNA reads TGTGCCACCAGTGACCCCGACAGGGGGCTATCCGGGGAGCTGTTTTTT. This encodes CATSDPDRGLSGELFF.

This sequence joins TRBV19 and TRBJ2-7; D might be TRBD1 (6 bases). Trimming stripped 6 bases from V and 1 base from J, with 10 bases between. This CDR3 contains 13 residues. Germline V CDR1 and CDR2: LNHDA, SQIVND (reference sequence). The CDR3, as DNA: TGTGCCAGTAGGACAGGATCATCCTACGAGCAGTACTTC. Its translation: CASRTGSSYEQYF.

The DNA for the CDR3 is TGCGCCAGCAGTGGACAGGGGGAGAATTCACCCCTCCACTTT. Its protein product is CASSGQGENSPLHF. The chain joins TRBV10-2 to TRBJ1-6; 9 bases align to TRBD1. CDR3 size: 14 residues. V dropped 4 bases and J dropped 7; count of bases not matched to a gene: 2. Looked up from germline, CDR1 is WSHSY and CDR2 is SAAADI.

The V gene is TRBV5-1, the J gene TRBJ1-6; 10 nucleotides line up with TRBD1. There are 17 residues in the CDR3. Looked up from germline, CDR1 is SGHRS and CDR2 is YFSETQ. Trimming at V came to 4 bases and at J to 1 base, leaving 5 bases not matched to a gene. CDR3 bases: TGCGCCAGCAGCCCTGGACAGGGGGGATCCTATAATTCACCCCTCCACTTT. Residues: CASSPGQGGSYNSPLHF. The full variable domain, with the rest looked up from reference TRBV5-1 and TRBJ1-6, is KAGVTQTPRYLIKTRGQQVTLSCSPISGHRSVSWYQQTPGQGLQFLFEYFSETQRNKGNFPGRFSGRQFSNSRSEMNVSTLELGDSALYLCASSPGQGGSYNSPLHFGNGTRLTVT.

The CDR3 DNA follows: TGTGCCAGCAGTACAGGGATTTTCTATGGCTACACCTTC. It yields the protein CASSTGIFYGYTF. The chain couples TRBV7-9 to TRBJ1-2, with a possible D match to TRBD1 (6 bases). Deletions cut 6 bases from V and 4 bases from J, with 12 bases between. This CDR3 contains 13 residues. Looked up from germline, CDR1 is SEHNR and CDR2 is FQNEAQ (reference sequence).

The rearrangement joins TRBV6-2 or TRBV6-3 to TRBJ2-7; possible D gene TRBD2, 5 bases. V was pared by 4 bases and J by 7 bases, with 11 bases between. Germline CDR1 MNHEY, CDR2 SVGEGT. CDR3 length: 12 amino acids. The CDR3 protein is CASSFGVGEQYF. As DNA, the CDR3 is TGTGCCAGCAGTTTCGGGGTTGGGGAGCAGTACTTC.

CDR3 region: CASSITPGLAGSTDTQYF. CDR3 sequence (DNA): TGTGCCAGTAGTATCACACCGGGACTAGCGGGTTCCACAGATACGCAGTATTTT. This chain joins TRBV19 and TRBJ2-3; TRBD2 agrees at 12 bases. Unmatched junction bases numbered 9, after V lost 3 bases and J lost 2 bases. Germline V gene lookup returns CDR1 LNHDA and CDR2 SQIVND (reference sequence). CDR3 length: 18 residues.

This chain uses TRBV7-8 with TRBJ1-5; TRBD1 matches 12 bases. V lost 4 bases to trimming and J lost 3 bases; unmatched junction nucleotides: 4. The CDR3 covers 16 residues. Germline V CDR1 and CDR2: SGHVS, FQNEAQ. CDR3 bases: TGTGCCAGCAGCTCCGGGACAGGGGGCGACAATCAGCCCCAGCATTTT. It encodes CASSSGTGGDNQPQHF.

The rearrangement uses TRBV6-5 and TRBJ2-1; 12 bases agree with TRBD2. Germline trimming cut 2 bases from V and 4 bases from J; bases unmatched to any gene: 3. This CDR3 region has 16 residues. Germline V gene sequence: CDR1 MNHEY, CDR2 SVGAGI. Here the CDR3 reads CASSYRLAGGYNEQFF. DNA for the CDR3: TGTGCCAGCAGTTACAGGCTAGCGGGGGGGTACAATGAGCAGTTCTTC.

V usage is TRBV9 and J usage is TRBJ2-1; D is unresolved. Per the germline V gene, CDR1 is SGDLS and CDR2 is YYNGEE. The CDR3 length is 15 residues. V gave up 4 bases and J gave up 0 bases, with 11 bases separating them. This CDR3 reads CASSSTTSSYNEQFF. Written as DNA, the CDR3 is TGTGCCAGCAGCAGTACCACGAGCTCCTACAATGAGCAGTTCTTC.

The chain employs TRBV5-6 and TRBJ2-5; 10 nucleotides match TRBD1. The germline CDR1 and CDR2 sequences are SGHDT and YYEEEE. V lost 3 bases to trimming and J lost 5 bases; unmatched junction nucleotides: 7. There are 15 residues in the CDR3. CDR3 residues: CASSSRDRGQETQYF. The CDR3 DNA sequence: TGTGCCAGCAGCTCCCGGGACAGGGGTCAGGAGACCCAGTACTTC.

The V call is TRBV9, the J call TRBJ2-5; maybe TRBD1 (6 bases). V was cut by 2 bases and J by 0 bases, with 11 bases left in between. Germline V gene sequence: CDR1 SGDLS, CDR2 YYNGEE. The CDR3 spans 15 residues. Here the CDR3 reads CASSVGRTDQETQYF. The CDR3 DNA follows: TGTGCCAGCAGCGTGGGTCGGACAGACCAAGAGACCCAGTACTTC.

This clone has only a few counts. The chain links TRBV9 to TRBJ2-2; 8 nucleotides agree with TRBD1. Germline loops: CDR1 SGDLS, CDR2 YYNGEE. The length of the CDR3 is 16 residues. Trimming cost V 0 bases and J 5 bases; bases outside gene matches: 6. The DNA of the CDR3 is TGTGCCAGCAGCGTAGTTACAGGGGGATTAACCGGGGAGCTGTTTTTT. It specifies CASSVVTGGLTGELFF.

The chain has TRBV24-1 and TRBJ2-1; TRBD1 aligns across 8 bases. The CDR3 has 17 residues. V shed 4 bases and J 3 bases; nucleotides not matched to a gene: 10. The germline CDR1 and CDR2 sequences are KGHDR and SFDVKD. DNA of the CDR3: TGTGCCACCAGTGACCTCAGGGGGCGGACACTCTACAATGAGCAGTTCTTC. This codes for CATSDLRGRTLYNEQFF.

This clone has a single count. A read error may account for a junction end that differs from germline. This rearrangement joins TRBV7-7 to TRBJ2-2, with 8 bases fitting TRBD2. CDR1 and CDR2 from the germline V gene are SSHAT and FNYEAQ (reference sequence). The CDR3 runs 15 residues. The CDR3 region is CASSLAGLNTGELFF. As DNA, the CDR3 is TGTGCTAGCAGCTTAGCGGGACTGAACACCGGGGAGCTGTTTTTT. The full variable domain, with the rest looked up from reference TRBV7-7 and TRBJ2-2, is GAGVSQSPRYKVTKRGQDVTLRCDPISSHATLYWYQQALGQGPEFLTYFNYEAQPDKSGLPSDRFSAERPEGSISTLTIQRTEQRDSAMYRCASSLAGLNTGELFFGEGSRLTVL.

This clone showed up just a few times. This rearrangement joins TRBV27 to TRBJ1-6; TRBD1 matches 9 bases. V was pared by 3 bases and J by 7 bases, with 7 bases of the junction left unmatched. Germline CDR1 MNHEY, CDR2 SMNVEV (reference sequence). The CDR3 runs to 16 residues. The chain's CDR3 is CASSFYDRGKNSPLHF. The DNA of the CDR3 is TGTGCCAGCAGTTTCTACGACAGGGGGAAAAATTCACCCCTCCACTTT.

The chain employs TRBV9 and TRBJ1-1; D gene ambiguous. Germline V CDR1 and CDR2: SGDLS, YYNGEE. This CDR3 has 14 amino acids. The V end was cut by 4 bases, the J end by 1 base, with 11 bases between. The CDR3 loop is CASSPHPQNTEAFF. The CDR3 bases are TGTGCCAGCAGCCCTCACCCACAGAACACTGAAGCTTTCTTT.

This rearrangement joins TRBV3-1 (or the pseudogene TRBV3-2) to TRBJ1-2; D unclear. V shed 4 bases and J shed 3 bases, with 15 bases lying between them. The CDR3 has 15 amino acids. Germline lookup yields CDR1 LGHDT and CDR2 YNNKEL (reference sequence). The CDR3 is CASSRGGQTYYGYTF. In DNA, the CDR3 is TGTGCCAGCAGCCGAGGAGGGCAGACGTACTATGGCTACACCTTC.

V is TRBV2 and J is TRBJ1-3; D not resolved. The germline gives CDR1 SNHLY, CDR2 FYNNEI. The CDR3 is 15 amino acids. Between the trimmed V and J ends, which lost 2 bases and 3 bases, there was a span of 11 bases. CDR3 DNA: TGTGCCAGCAGTGAATGGGCTCAATTTGGAAACACCATATATTTT. It encodes CASSEWAQFGNTIYF.

The V and J genes are TRBV4-2 and TRBJ2-1; no firm D call. Trimming shortened V by 3 bases and J by 8 bases, and 17 bases separated the two germline ends. CDR1 and CDR2 (germline): LGHNA, YNFKEQ. CDR3 length: 15 residues. CDR3 loop: CASSHGKRIGDEQFF. CDR3 in DNA: TGTGCCAGCAGCCATGGTAAGCGAATAGGCGATGAGCAGTTCTTC.

V usage is TRBV10-2 and J usage is TRBJ2-4; 10 positions match TRBD2. CDR3 length: 15 residues. After removal of 4 bases from V and 5 bases from J, the junction contained 5 bases not matched to a gene. CDR1 is WSHSY and CDR2 is SAAADI in the germline V gene. The CDR3 is CASSVLAGDQNIQYF. Written as DNA, the CDR3 is TGCGCCAGCAGTGTCCTAGCGGGGGATCAAAACATTCAGTACTTC.

The chain employs TRBV10-3 and TRBJ1-5; 7 nucleotides align to TRBD1. CDR1 is ENHRY, CDR2 SYGVKD, per germline. The CDR3 is 16 residues long. Losses at the gene ends were 1 base for V and 3 bases for J; bases not matched to a gene: 6. CDR3 amino acids: CAISEFSGTANQPQHF. The CDR3 DNA follows: TGTGCCATCAGTGAGTTCTCCGGGACAGCCAATCAGCCCCAGCATTTT.

The chain couples TRBV7-9 to TRBJ1-2, with unresolved D. The V end lost 1 base, the J end lost 4 bases, and 13 bases lay between the germline ends. Germline loops: CDR1 SEHNR, CDR2 FQNEAQ (reference sequence). This CDR3 comprises 15 residues. The CDR3 region has the DNA TGTGCCAGCAGCTTAGAAACAGCCGCACCCTATGGCTACACCTTC. Translating it yields CASSLETAAPYGYTF. Combining the CDR3 with reference TRBV7-9 and TRBJ1-2 gives the whole variable domain DTGVSQNPRHKITKRGQNVTFRCDPISEHNRLYWYRQTLGQGPEFLTYFQNEAQLEKSRLLSDRFSAERPKGSFSTLEIQRTEQGDSAMYLCASSLETAAPYGYTFGSGTRLTVV.

This chain joins TRBV6-5 and TRBJ2-1; 8 nucleotides agree with TRBD2. Germline trimming cut 6 bases from V and 10 bases from J; bases unmatched to any gene: 14. This CDR3 comprises 15 residues. Per the germline V gene, CDR1 is MNHEY and CDR2 is SVGAGI. Here the CDR3 reads CASSDPGGTRREQFF. Written as DNA, the CDR3 is TGTGCCAGCAGCGATCCTGGGGGGACTAGAAGGGAGCAGTTCTTC.